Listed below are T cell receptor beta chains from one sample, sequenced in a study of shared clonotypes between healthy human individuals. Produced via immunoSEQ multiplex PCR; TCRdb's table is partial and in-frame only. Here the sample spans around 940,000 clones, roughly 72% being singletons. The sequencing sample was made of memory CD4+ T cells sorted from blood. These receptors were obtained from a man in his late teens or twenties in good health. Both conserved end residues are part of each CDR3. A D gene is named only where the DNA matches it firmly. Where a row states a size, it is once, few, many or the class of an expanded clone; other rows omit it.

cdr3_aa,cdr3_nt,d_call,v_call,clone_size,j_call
CASSYSGGATNEKLFF,TGTGCCAGCAGTTACTCTGGAGGGGCAACTAATGAAAAACTGTTTTTT,NA,TRBV6-5,NA,TRBJ1-4
CASSGQPNEKLFF,TGTGCCAGCAGTGGACAGCCGAATGAAAAACTGTTTTTT,NA,TRBV2,once,TRBJ1-4
CASSSGAGDHNEQFF,TGTGCCAGCAGCTCAGGGGCGGGGGACCACAATGAGCAGTTCTTC,NA,TRBV7-9,NA,TRBJ2-1
CAISEQGSYNEQFF,TGTGCCATCAGTGAACAGGGGTCCTACAATGAGCAGTTCTTC,TRBD1,TRBV10-3,NA,TRBJ2-1
CAISDRTSGVGGNTEAFF,TGTGCCATCAGTGATAGAACTTCAGGGGTAGGGGGGAACACTGAAGCTTTCTTT,NA,TRBV10-3,NA,TRBJ1-1
CASSEGLDSPLHF,TGCGCCAGCAGCGAGGGATTGGATTCACCCCTCCACTTT,NA,TRBV5-1,few,TRBJ1-6
CASAPEGTNTGELFF,TGCGCCAGCGCCCCCGAGGGGACGAACACCGGGGAGCTGTTTTTT,NA,TRBV5-1,NA,TRBJ2-2
CASGGRNEQYF,TGTGCCAGCGGCGGGAGGAACGAGCAGTACTTC,TRBD2,TRBV6-5,NA,TRBJ2-7
CASTRYATGGTEAFF,TGTGCCAGCACACGGTACGCTACAGGGGGCACTGAAGCTTTCTTT,TRBD1,TRBV6-1,NA,TRBJ1-1
CASTGAGLVHYGYTF,TGCGCCAGCACCGGGGCAGGGTTGGTTCACTATGGCTACACCTTC,NA,TRBV4-1,NA,TRBJ1-2
CASSPRWDGDQETQYF,TGTGCCAGCAGCCCACGATGGGACGGGGACCAAGAGACCCAGTACTTC,NA,TRBV5-6,NA,TRBJ2-5
CASSPRNNYGYTF,TGTGCCAGCAGTCCCCGAAATAACTATGGCTACACCTTC,NA,TRBV5-4,NA,TRBJ1-2
CASRDPRDEQFF,TGCGCCAGCAGGGACCCTAGGGATGAGCAGTTCTTC,NA,TRBV10-2,NA,TRBJ2-1
CASSAWDRGNYGYTF,TGTGCCAGCAGCGCATGGGACAGGGGGAACTATGGCTACACCTTC,TRBD1,TRBV9,NA,TRBJ1-2
CASSLGGSSPGNTIYF,TGCGCCAGCAGCTTGGGGGGCTCCTCACCGGGAAACACCATATATTTT,NA,TRBV5-1,NA,TRBJ1-3
CAWSGLGTYTGELFF,TGTGCCTGGAGTGGACTCGGGACCTACACCGGGGAGCTGTTTTTT,NA,TRBV30,NA,TRBJ2-2
CAWERDRRYKEQYF,TGTGCCTGGGAGAGGGACAGGAGGTATAAAGAGCAGTACTTC,TRBD1,TRBV30,NA,TRBJ2-7
CASSQDQTGRVQYF,TGCGCCAGCAGCCAAGATCAAACAGGTCGAGTGCAGTACTTC,NA,TRBV4-1,NA,TRBJ2-7
CASSSQGGAGNTIYF,TGTGCCAGCAGCTCCCAGGGTGGTGCTGGAAACACCATATATTTT,NA,TRBV7-8,NA,TRBJ1-3
CASSEGQGYSGNTIYF,TGTGCCAGCAGCGAGGGACAGGGTTACTCTGGAAACACCATATATTTT,TRBD1,TRBV9,NA,TRBJ1-3
CASSFRDSRLGDTQYF,TGTGCCAGCAGCTTCCGGGACTCGAGGTTGGGAGATACGCAGTATTTT,NA,TRBV9,once,TRBJ2-3
CASSLFGQASNTGELFF,TGTGCCAGCAGTTTATTTGGTCAGGCGTCGAACACCGGGGAGCTGTTTTTT,NA,TRBV28,NA,TRBJ2-2
CAISESGVTGANVLTF,TGTGCCATCAGTGAGTCAGGAGTTACTGGGGCCAACGTCCTGACTTTC,NA,TRBV10-3,NA,TRBJ2-6